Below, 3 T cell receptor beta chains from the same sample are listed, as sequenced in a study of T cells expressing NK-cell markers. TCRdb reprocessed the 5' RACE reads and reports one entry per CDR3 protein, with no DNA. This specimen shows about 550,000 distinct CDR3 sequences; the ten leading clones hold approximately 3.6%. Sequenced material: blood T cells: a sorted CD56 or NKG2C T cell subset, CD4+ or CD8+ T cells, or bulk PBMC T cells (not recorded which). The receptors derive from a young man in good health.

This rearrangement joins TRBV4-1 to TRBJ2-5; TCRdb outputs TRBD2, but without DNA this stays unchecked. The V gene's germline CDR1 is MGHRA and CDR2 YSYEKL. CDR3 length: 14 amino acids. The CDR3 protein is CASSPLGLRETQYF.

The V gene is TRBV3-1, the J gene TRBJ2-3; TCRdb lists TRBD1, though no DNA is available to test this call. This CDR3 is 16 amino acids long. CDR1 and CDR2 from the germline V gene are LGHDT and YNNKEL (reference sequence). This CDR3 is CASSTRTGLSTDTQYF.

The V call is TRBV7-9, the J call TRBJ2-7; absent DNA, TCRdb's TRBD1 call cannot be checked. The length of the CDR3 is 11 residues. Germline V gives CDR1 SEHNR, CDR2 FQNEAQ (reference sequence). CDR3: CATDRGNEQYF.